The entry that follows covers one T cell receptor beta chain sequence. MiXCR, applied by TCRdb to the 5' RACE reads, yields one record per CDR3 protein. Of 1.5 million to 2 million distinct CDR3 sequences in the sample, around 33% were seen once. The data stem from a study of identical twins. This CDR3 contains 15 residues. Germline CDR1 LGHNA, CDR2 YNFKEQ. Trimming left V 3 bases short and J 1 base short, with 9 bases between. Sample: cord blood. This TCR was recovered from a newborn girl in good health. The chain joins TRBV4-2 to TRBJ2-2; maybe TRBD1 (5 bases). The CDR3 nucleotides are TGTGCCAGCAGCCACTTTGACAGGAACACCGGGGAGCTGTTTTTT. As protein: CASSHFDRNTGELFF.